This T cell receptor (beta chain) is drawn from a study of beta chain features in type 1 diabetes (dated by TCRdb to the late 2010s). Context from the whole study: No differences in mean age, gender distribution, total cell number or subset yield were found between patients and healthy donors. A total of some 100,000,000 sorted cells were examined across all samples, and a strong correlation was observed between cell number per subset and RNA yield. Whereas all 30 or so donors provided naive and central memory subsets, regulatory and stem cell-like memory subsets were isolated from just 8 patients and about 8 healthy donors. The study compared the TCRB repertoires of sorted circulating CD4+ T cell subsets in recently diagnosed type 1 diabetes patients with those in matched healthy donors. General conclusions and limits of the study: Only small numbers of individuals were included in the HLA sub-analyses, which left unresolved whether HLA type had any influence on TCRB rearrangement. Type 1 diabetes patients showed a moderate but significant shortening of TCRB CDR3 length in all four CD4+ subsets. Naive, central memory and regulatory TCRB repertoires appeared to be more similar among patients than among healthy donors. Because cDNA rather than genomic DNA was sequenced, highly expressing activated cells could have been over-represented, although no difference in activation and CD3 levels was found between groups. At VDJ recombination sites, patients with type 1 diabetes made fewer insertions and deleted more nucleotides, a pattern implying thymic rearrangement abnormalities. Shorter templates might have been favored by PCR, but patient and control samples were amplified and corrected together, so both groups would have been affected equally by any skew.

As for this clone: Its antigen is currently not known. Base qualities are not at hand, and no much larger clone is one base apart.

From the germline V gene, CDR1 is ENHRY and CDR2 is SYGVKD. Trimming accounts for 8 bases at V and 0 bases at J, while the number of junction bases matched to no gene is 10. The CDR3 numbers 17 residues from cysteine through phenylalanine. Only CDR3 DNA remains: 51 bases, in frame from the first base. The entire amount of isolated RNA was reverse transcribed using the High Capacity cDNA Reverse Transcription Kit, so the sequenced TCRB transcripts were expressed ones. Deep immunoSEQ sequencing was applied to naive, central memory and regulatory T cell samples, giving an average of roughly 3.5 million total reads per sample. After sorted cells were lysed in RLT buffer, RNA was extracted with DNase-treated RNeasy Micro or Mini kits, with the choice depending on cell number. To prevent cross-contamination, every cell subset was processed on its own, while patient and healthy donor samples were processed together. TCRB sequences were amplified from cDNA with the immunoSEQ multiplex PCR, producing 87-bp fragments spanning the CDR3 region. The amplicons were sequenced using the Illumina HiSeq platform. Concerning the study's data processing: Synthetic template baselines were used to correct PCR bias computationally, reads within Hamming distance 2 were collapsed, and singletons that could not be merged were discarded. Reads were aligned against IMGT to assign V, D and J genes, CDR3 length and insertions or deletions at six rearrangement sites. Clonotype counts were normalized to sorted cell number within each subset before computing true diversity and Gini coefficients with the tcR R package. The overlap coefficient, calculated on TCRB nucleotide sequences, was used to quantify repertoire sharing. Sourced from immuneACCESS, this table was stored by TCRdb with only in-frame sequences that have V and J called. A share of the clones is absent; for the studies checked, an unresolved V gene accounts for under half, and the remainder has no known explanation. V and J calls plus clone size are reproduced from that table; the DNA served to infer D and trimming. The sample table holds fewer than 25,000 clones, of which nearly 70% were seen once. Over 2% of the sample comes from the top ten.

Each donor gave one peripheral blood draw, approximately 100 mL on average, collected into heparinised tubes. Using a panel that included CD45RO, CCR7, CD25, CD127, CD95 and CD27, naive, central memory, regulatory and stem cell-like memory CD4+ T cells were sorted on a BD FACSAria II. All sorted populations exceeded 95% purity. PBMCs were isolated right away by Lymphoprep density gradient centrifugation and were stained directly, without culture. So that batch effects would be minimized, each experiment stained and sorted samples in pairs, pairing one healthy donor with one patient. The rearrangement combines TRBV10-3 with TRBJ2-6, with 7 bases in between that match TRBD2. This TCR was sampled from a woman in her thirties or forties in good health. The sequenced sample consisted of Tregs from blood. The meaning of the sample's cell subset or site label: regulatory CD4+ T cells. The DNA sequence is as follows: TGTGCCATCTCGGGACGGGGGGAGAGCTCTGGGGCCAACGTCCTGACTTTC. This translates into CAISGRGESSGANVLTF.